This T cell receptor beta chain originates from a study of type 1 regulatory T cells (dated by TCRdb to about 2021). Concerning the study at large: An in vitro protocol by which a Tr1-enriched, alloantigen-specific CD4 T cell product named T-allo10 was generated was characterized in the study. T-allo10 was being tested clinically in patients with hematological malignancies who were undergoing allogeneic hematopoietic stem cell transplantation.

Results and caveats for the whole study, not just this receptor: Compared with non-Tr1 cells, Tr1 cells had a narrower TCR repertoire, and the study took this difference to reflect clonal expansion driven by alloantigen.

The reads were generated on an Illumina MiSeq. Using fastp at Q25 and MiXCR, TCRdb reprocessed the public reads and kept productive beta chains. When rows share a CDR3 protein, they turn into one entry using the most common DNA and genes. This sample has about 71,000 distinct CDR3 sequences in its table, and less than 25% of those were observed once. In total, the top ten clones hold around 8% of the sample. V loses 1 base, J loses 1 base, and the germline ends lie 8 bases apart. The germline V gene provides CDR1 SGHVS and CDR2 FQNEAQ. Inclusive of the bounding cysteine and phenylalanine, the CDR3 is 16 residues long. Only CDR3 DNA remains: 48 bases, in frame from the first base. Points on this clonotype: What this receptor recognizes is not known. No clone much larger than this one lies a single base away; base qualities are absent.

The TCR comes from a human donor in good health. Sequencing input: cultured type 1 regulatory T (Tr1) cells, either the whole culture or a sorted fraction (not recorded which). Per the publication, the cell subset or site label means: type 1 regulatory T cells sorted from the T-allo10 product. This receptor chain uses TRBV7-8 and TRBJ2-6; no D gene is confidently identified. The CDR3 protein: CASSLGRVSGANVLTF. DNA sequence: TGTGCCAGCAGCTTAGGACGGGTTTCTGGGGCCAACGTCCTGACTTTC.